What follows are 18 T cell receptor beta chains derived from one specimen sequenced in a study of shared clonotypes between healthy human individuals. The assay was immunoSEQ multiplex PCR, and TCRdb's table has in-frame clones only and misses some. The table records more than 2 million clones, around 93% of them present only once. Positively selected for CCR7, the CD45RO-negative cells used as naive CD8 cells excluded terminally differentiated effector memory CD45RA+ cells. The sequencing input was naive CD8+ T cells from PBMCs. The receptors were sampled from a man aged 18 to 30 in good health. Some clones in this sample may be carry-over from other donors' samples.

The V and J genes are TRBV27 and TRBJ2-2, with 8 bases aligning to TRBD2. V lost 6 bases and J lost 6; bases outside the gene matches: 6. This CDR3 is built from 14 residues. The germline V gene encodes CDR1 MNHEY and CDR2 SMNVEV (reference sequence). CDR3 region: CASSLSGSPGELFF. For the CDR3, the DNA is TGTGCCAGCAGCTTAAGCGGGAGTCCCGGGGAGCTGTTTTTT.

The chain is built from TRBV7-9 and TRBJ2-3; D tentatively reads TRBD1 or TRBD2 (5 bases each). CDR1 is SEHNR, CDR2 FQNEAQ, per germline (reference sequence). The CDR3 contains 17 residues. V lost 4 bases to trimming and J lost 1 base, with 18 bases between them. CDR3 region: CASSSPGRDGGTDTQYF. The CDR3 bases are TGTGCCAGCAGCTCCCCCGGCCGGGACGGAGGCACAGATACGCAGTATTTT.

The chain recombines TRBV4-2 with TRBJ2-1, with D perhaps TRBD2 (6 bases). Trimming left V 0 bases short and J 2 bases short, with 11 bases between. The CDR3 loop spans 16 amino acids. Germline V gene lookup returns CDR1 LGHNA and CDR2 YNFKEQ. In DNA, the CDR3 is TGTGCCAGCAGCCAAGAGACTAGTCCCGCCTACAATGAGCAGTTCTTC. As protein: CASSQETSPAYNEQFF.

V and J are TRBV7-6 and TRBJ2-2, with 11 bases identical to TRBD1. CDR3 length: 15 residues. Germline V gene lookup returns CDR1 SGHVS and CDR2 FNYEAQ. Germline trimming cut 4 bases from V and 7 bases from J; bases unmatched to any gene: 5. The CDR3 sequence is CASSWTGGRGGELFF. CDR3 nucleotides: TGTGCCAGCAGCTGGACAGGGGGCAGAGGCGGGGAGCTGTTTTTT.

The chain is built from TRBV15 and TRBJ2-5; 9 bases are a match to TRBD1. Germline CDR1 LNHNV, CDR2 YYDKDF (reference sequence). This CDR3 has 15 residues. The V and J ends lost 5 bases and 7 bases, in that order; junction bases with no gene match: 11. CDR3 residues: CATSGRTGVYGTQYF. The CDR3 DNA follows: TGTGCCACCAGCGGAAGGACAGGGGTGTATGGGACCCAGTACTTC.

J is TRBJ1-3 and V is TRBV5-1; 8 bases match TRBD1. This CDR3 has 19 residues. Germline trimming cut 0 bases from V and 0 bases from J; bases unmatched to any gene: 11. The germline CDR1 and CDR2 sequences are SGHRS and YFSETQ. The CDR3 here is CASSLGQGLTYRSGNTIYF. The CDR3 DNA reads as TGCGCCAGCAGCTTGGGACAGGGGCTGACTTACCGCTCTGGAAACACCATATATTTT. Looking up the rest from reference TRBV5-1 and TRBJ1-3 gives the full variable domain: KAGVTQTPRYLIKTRGQQVTLSCSPISGHRSVSWYQQTPGQGLQFLFEYFSETQRNKGNFPGRFSGRQFSNSRSEMNVSTLELGDSALYLCASSLGQGLTYRSGNTIYFGEGSWLTVV.

V is TRBV29-1 and J is TRBJ1-4; D perhaps matches TRBD1 (5 bases). Trimming shortened V by 6 bases and J by 8 bases, and 7 bases separated the two germline ends. Per germline, CDR1 SQVTM and CDR2 ANQGSEA. The CDR3 has 10 residues. CDR3 protein: CSVGREKLFF. CDR3 sequence (DNA): TGCAGCGTGGGACGGGAAAAACTGTTTTTT.

The genes are TRBV19 and TRBJ2-7; 9 bases align to TRBD2. Germline lookup yields CDR1 LNHDA and CDR2 SQIVND (reference sequence). The CDR3 is 16 residues long. The V and J ends lost 4 bases and 1 base, in that order; junction bases with no gene match: 8. As DNA, the CDR3 is TGTGCCAGTAGTACGTCCATAGCGGGAGCTTCCTACGAGCAGTACTTC. Amino acid sequence: CASSTSIAGASYEQYF.

V gene TRBV13 combines with J gene TRBJ2-1, with 10 bases fitting TRBD2. This CDR3 contains 16 residues. V dropped 5 bases and J dropped 4; count of bases not matched to a gene: 8. Germline V gene data show CDR1 as PRHDT and CDR2 as FYEKMQ (reference sequence). This CDR3 reads CASSPRLAGVYNEQFF. CDR3 DNA: TGTGCCAGCAGCCCAAGGCTAGCGGGAGTGTACAATGAGCAGTTCTTC.

The chain combines TRBV27 with TRBJ2-7; TRBD2 might be the D (6 bases). Germline loops: CDR1 MNHEY, CDR2 SMNVEV (reference sequence). The germline V and J ends were trimmed by 0 bases and 3 bases, with 15 bases remaining between them. This CDR3 comprises 16 residues. DNA of the CDR3: TGTGCCAGCAGTTTATCGGCGGGACTGCAACTCTACGAGCAGTACTTC. Translated, it gives CASSLSAGLQLYEQYF.

The CDR3 DNA follows: TGTGCCAGCCTACCTGAAACGACCCCAGATACGCAGTATTTT. Translated: CASLPETTPDTQYF. V is TRBV2 and J is TRBJ2-3; no firm D call. Looked up from germline, CDR1 is SNHLY and CDR2 is FYNNEI. There are 14 residues in the CDR3. V lost 8 bases and J 4 bases, leaving 16 bases between the germline ends.

The J gene is TRBJ2-1, the V gene TRBV28, with D possibly matching TRBD2 (7 bases). Looked up from germline, CDR1 is MDHEN and CDR2 is SYDVKM. V was pared by 5 bases and J by 9 bases, with 11 bases between. The CDR3 length is 12 residues. The CDR3 DNA sequence: TGTGCCAGCAGTGCGAGGGGGGGTGAGCAGTTCTTC. Encoded protein: CASSARGGEQFF. The full variable domain, in which reference TRBV28 and TRBJ2-1 provide the parts outside the CDR3, is DVKVTQSSRYLVKRTGEKVFLECVQDMDHENMFWYRQDPGLGLRLIYFSYDVKMKEKGDIPEGYSVSREKKERFSLILESASTNQTSMYLCASSARGGEQFFGPGTRLTVL.

V usage is TRBV6-1 and J usage is TRBJ2-1; 9 bases map to TRBD2. The junction had 6 bases not matched to a gene; V was cut back by 3 bases and J by 6 bases. The CDR3 runs to 15 residues. Germline V CDR1 and CDR2: MNHNS, SASEGT. The CDR3 loop is CASSEPGLAANEQFF. CDR3 sequence (DNA): TGTGCCAGCAGTGAGCCGGGACTAGCAGCCAATGAGCAGTTCTTC.

The chain links TRBV6-6 to TRBJ2-1; no clear D. Germline V gene data show CDR1 as MNHNY and CDR2 as SVGAGI (reference sequence). The CDR3 is made up of 12 amino acids. The germline V and J ends were trimmed by 6 bases and 6 bases, with 9 bases remaining between them. The CDR3 sequence is CASSLEPNEQFF. In nucleotides, the CDR3 is TGTGCCAGCAGCCTAGAGCCCAATGAGCAGTTCTTC.

The chain recombines TRBV6-1 with TRBJ2-1; 10 bases are shared with TRBD2. This CDR3 spans 16 amino acids. The V gene end was trimmed by 2 bases and the J gene end by 4 bases; junction bases not matched to a gene: 5. The germline V gene encodes CDR1 MNHNS and CDR2 SASEGT. The CDR3 is CASSETLAGAYNEQFF. In nucleotides, the CDR3 is TGTGCCAGCAGTGAAACTCTAGCGGGAGCTTACAATGAGCAGTTCTTC.

The CDR3 coding sequence is TGTGCCAGCAGCCAAGAGTATGGACGCACGCTGAACACCGGGGAGCTGTTTTTT. It translates to CASSQEYGRTLNTGELFF. This chain connects TRBV14 to TRBJ2-2; D is uncertain. Germline V CDR1 and CDR2: SGHDN, FVKESK. V was cut by 0 bases and J by 1 base, with 15 bases left in between. This CDR3 has 18 amino acids.

The V and J genes are TRBV11-2 and TRBJ1-5, with 12 bases matching TRBD1. From germline, CDR1 is SGHAT and CDR2 FQNNGV. The V and J ends lost 1 base and 6 bases, in that order; junction bases with no gene match: 4. This CDR3 comprises 16 residues. CDR3: CASSLVRGQGAQPQHF. As DNA, the CDR3 is TGTGCCAGCAGCTTAGTCCGGGGACAGGGGGCTCAGCCCCAGCATTTT.

This chain connects TRBV7-2 to TRBJ2-3; 9 nucleotides line up with TRBD2. The CDR3 is 17 residues long. The V gene's germline CDR1 is SGHTA and CDR2 FQGNSA. The J segment lost 3 bases and the V segment lost 6 bases, leaving 13 bases of the junction unmatched. DNA for the CDR3: TGTGCCAGCAGTTTCCCCAGCGGGAGGCCGAGGACAGATACGCAGTATTTT. Its translation: CASSFPSGRPRTDTQYF.